These T cell receptor beta chains were read from a single sample in a study of shared clonotypes between healthy human individuals. Sequenced by immunoSEQ multiplex PCR; TCRdb stores in-frame clones only, minus some. The table shows hundreds of thousands of clones, with more than 95% occurring only once. Material for sequencing was naive CD4+ T cells sorted from blood. These receptors were taken from a woman in her twenties or thirties in good health. Both conserved end residues are part of each CDR3. D genes are given only for firm matches. A clone size is listed for some rows: how often the clone was seen (once, few, many), or a class if it is expanded.

cdr3_nt	cdr3_aa	v_call	j_call	d_call	clone_size
TGCGCCAGCAGGGGACCGGGCAGGGGGCTATCCTACGAGCAGTACTTC	CASRGPGRGLSYEQYF	TRBV4-1	TRBJ2-7	TRBD1	NA
TGTGCCAGCAGCTTAGATGGTGAAAATTACGAGCAGTACTTC	CASSLDGENYEQYF	TRBV11-2	TRBJ2-7	NA	NA
TGTGCCAGTAGTATACAGACAACATTGTATGGCTACACCTTC	CASSIQTTLYGYTF	TRBV19	TRBJ1-2	NA	NA
TGCGCCAGCAGCCATCCCGGGAGAGGGCAGGAGCAGTACTTC	CASSHPGRGQEQYF	TRBV4-1	TRBJ2-7	NA	once
TGCGCCAGGGGCCCCCGAGGGGACATACTATTGGCAACTAATGAAAAACTGTTTTTT	CARGPRGDILLATNEKLFF	TRBV5-1	TRBJ1-4	NA	NA
TGTGCCTGGAGCCCCCGAGGAGGGGCCCATCAGCCCCAGCATTTT	CAWSPRGGAHQPQHF	TRBV30	TRBJ1-5	NA	NA
TGTGCCAGCAGCATCATCGCTTGGGGCGGCTCTGGAAACACCATATATTTT	CASSIIAWGGSGNTIYF	TRBV28	TRBJ1-3	NA	NA
TGTGCCAGCAGCGTATCCAGGGAAAGGGGCTACACCTTC	CASSVSRERGYTF	TRBV9	TRBJ1-2	NA	NA
TGTGCCAGCAGCTTAGATTTCAGGGTCGGGACCTACGAGCAGTACTTC	CASSLDFRVGTYEQYF	TRBV11-2	TRBJ2-7	NA	NA
TGTGCCAGCAGTTTTGGACAGCTTAATGAAAAACTGTTTTTT	CASSFGQLNEKLFF	TRBV28	TRBJ1-4	NA	NA